This TCR beta chain was obtained from a study of long-term antiretroviral therapy in people with HIV (dated 2022 in TCRdb). Concerning the study at large: The earliest samples were collected roughly a decade before the 2015 WHO recommendation for immediate ART, at a time when ART was usually postponed until CD4 counts fell. Whether ART initiation and durable HIV suppression were associated with changes in peripheral blood TRB repertoire composition and diversity was tested in a retrospective serial study. A total of roughly 180 cryopreserved PBMC samples were contributed to the cohort by 30 adults with confirmed HIV infection, with samples collected serially over a mean of about 6 years (range 1-12). About 35% of the 30 participants with HIV were female. No cross-contamination during QIAcube processing was seen in test extractions of a monoclonal T-cell line run alongside a few dozen polyclonal samples. What the research found in general, with its limitations: Inferences about post-ART repertoire changes are limited because no data were available on ART adherence, viral resistance or therapy changes. Compared with controls, HIV repertoires had narrower CDR3 length ranges, and the network structure pointed to an antigen-experienced repertoire that shifted only slightly toward naive after ART. Because pre-ART samples had limited cell numbers, unsorted PBMC were profiled rather than sorted CD4+ and CD8+ T cells. Expanded TRB clones identified before ART initiation dominated the repertoire across all time points, though the dominance fluctuated and decreased in many PLHIV after ART. The samples span the years 2004 to 2017, and the ART regimens used at that time may not be as effective as current regimens. Starting ART was linked to a significant rise in TRB diversity, yet even after long-term ART the diversity remained significantly lower than in transplant donor controls. Limited PBMC availability meant only the TCR beta chain was sequenced, without alpha chain pairing.

Trimming removed 2 bases from V and 0 bases from J, leaving 21 bases between the germline ends. The CDR1 and CDR2 encoded by the germline V gene are SGHDT and YYEEEE. Measured from the cysteine to the phenylalanine, the CDR3 is 18 residues long. This entry keeps only the CDR3 DNA: 54 bases, framed from base 1. This clone was found once. There is no known antigen for this receptor. No base qualities exist here, and no much larger clone lies one base off it. The immunoSEQ hsTCRB v3.0 assay was used at survey level resolution to sequence the TRB variable region. TRB sequencing targeted a depth of roughly 40,000-55,000 T-cell genomes per sample. Pooled TRB libraries were sequenced on an Illumina MiSeq with a v3 150-cycle kit. The original pipeline was this. Repertoire analysis ran in R within a reproducible Nextflow workflow covering QC, data transformation and analysis. LymphoSeq2, an R package for exploring AIRR-Seq data, was used to implement the custom analyses. After excluding several samples that yielded fewer than 5000 total TRB sequences, 150 to 200 HIV repertoires remained for analysis. Among the roughly 180 retained HIV repertoires, fewer than 65 were collected before ART initiation and 129 after ART initiation. Each repertoire was downsampled to 5000 TRB nucleotide sequences, and summary statistics were averaged across 100 downsampling iterations. The analysis kept only TRB sequences whose CDR3 regions were at least seven amino acids long. Two measures captured diversity: a Shannon entropy-derived clonality score and the Gini coefficient. In the repertoire networks, any two of the top 5000 CDR3 amino acid sequences were linked whenever the two sequences differed by an edit distance of one. Antigen specificity groups and MHC restriction were predicted for TRB CDR3 amino acid sequences with GLIPH2. To flag known CMV, EBV, HIV or tissue antigen associations, CDR3 amino acid sequences were matched against VDJdb and McPAS-TCR. Pre-ART, post-ART and control groups were compared with Wilcoxon signed-rank tests and Holm-Bonferroni correction. Imported from immuneACCESS, the table was reduced by TCRdb to in-frame sequences with V and J called. These copies leave out some clones; in studies compared against another copy, an unresolved V gene accounts for under half, and the cause of the remainder is not known. V, J and clone size reflect that table, while D and trimming were determined from the DNA. The sample records about 29,000 clones, 95% of which are singletons. The ten largest make up 8% to 10% of the sample.

Participants were included only if at least one PBMC sample before ART initiation and at least two post-ART samples were available. Treatment was received in the United States of America by all participants with HIV. Before DNA extraction, cryopreserved samples containing roughly 0.9-10 million PBMC were thawed and washed. At the time of the earliest PBMC sample for each participant with HIV, ages ranged from roughly 20 to 54 years. PBMC samples from each participant spanned 1-4 timepoints before ART initiation and 2-8 timepoints after ART initiation, with a median of 7 samples. Serial HIV viral load, CD4+ T-cell count, ART history and demographic data were obtained for every participant. A Qiagen kit on a QIAcube was used to extract genomic DNA from unsorted PBMC, with samples processed in batches of 12.

Sample: unsorted PBMCs, taken 5.3 years after starting antiretroviral therapy. This chain joins TRBV5-6 to TRBJ2-7; tentative D gene TRBD2, with 5 bases matching. The sequence was obtained from a man aged 30 to 39 with HIV. The CDR3 here reads CASSFKGADWFVSYEQYF. The sequence in DNA is TGTGCCAGCAGCTTTAAGGGCGCGGACTGGTTTGTCTCCTACGAGCAGTACTTC.